These 23 T cell receptor beta chains originate from one sample sequenced in a study of cytomegalovirus exposure and HLA in healthy donors. With 60 Vbeta and 13 Jbeta primers, the PCR was carried out. TCRdb keeps only in-frame clones here, not all; method: immunoSEQ multiplex PCR. The table records about 110,000 clones, 60% to 80% of them present only once. Sequencing was carried out using PBMCs. These receptors all come from a female donor in good health and CMV-seronegative.

The rearrangement links TRBV11-2 to TRBJ2-2; the match to TRBD2 covers 7 bases. After removal of 1 base from V and 5 bases from J, the junction contained 10 bases not matched to a gene. The germline V gene encodes CDR1 SGHAT and CDR2 FQNNGV. There are 17 residues in the CDR3. The CDR3 bases are TGTGCCAGCAGCTTAGGGGGGTTAGCGGGTGATACCGGGGAGCTGTTTTTT. It specifies CASSLGGLAGDTGELFF.

The chain recombines TRBV5-1 with TRBJ2-5, with 13 bases aligning to TRBD2. The DNA matches TRBJ2-7 better at its end, which makes the J call doubtful. Germline V gives CDR1 SGHRS, CDR2 YFSETQ. The CDR3 runs to 15 residues. This CDR3 reads CASSDTSGRATEQYF. The DNA of the CDR3 is TGCGCCAGCAGCGATACTAGCGGGAGGGCTACCGAGCAGTACTTC.

This clone appeared once. Here the CDR3 reads CASSLVEASYEQYF. CDR3 nucleotide sequence: TGTGCCAGCAGCTTGGTGGAGGCTTCCTACGAGCAGTACTTC. The chain has TRBV5-8 and TRBJ2-7; maybe TRBD2 (5 bases). This CDR3 contains 14 residues. V lost 0 bases and J lost 1, with 8 bases in between. Germline loops: CDR1 SGHTS, CDR2 YDEGEE.

V is TRBV5-8 and J is TRBJ1-2; TRBD1 matches at 8 bases. This CDR3 has 16 amino acids. V lost 4 bases, J lost 7 bases, and 15 bases stayed unmatched. Per the germline V gene, CDR1 is SGHTS and CDR2 is YDEGEE. CDR3 nucleotides: TGTGCCAGCAGCCTAATCCCGGGACAGGCTTCGGGTGGCTACACCTTC. It is translated as CASSLIPGQASGGYTF. Supplemented by reference TRBV5-8 and TRBJ1-2, the full variable domain reads EAGVTQSPTHLIKTRGQQATLRCSPISGHTSVYWYQQALGLGLQFLLWYDEGEERNRGNFPPRFSGRQFPNYSSELNVNALELEDSALYLCASSLIPGQASGGYTFGSGTRLTVV.

The chain uses TRBV28 and TRBJ1-6; a possible D gene is TRBD1 (6 bases). Trimming stripped 5 bases from V and 10 bases from J, with 15 bases between. The CDR3 is made up of 14 amino acids. Germline V gives CDR1 MDHEN, CDR2 SYDVKM. The CDR3: CASSPSGGRSPLHF. CDR3 bases: TGTGCCAGCAGTCCCTCGGGGGGGCGCTCACCCCTCCACTTT. The full variable domain, in which reference TRBV28 and TRBJ1-6 provide the parts outside the CDR3, is DVKVTQSSRYLVKRTGEKVFLECVQDMDHENMFWYRQDPGLGLRLIYFSYDVKMKEKGDIPEGYSVSREKKERFSLILESASTNQTSMYLCASSPSGGRSPLHFGNGTRLTVT.

The rearrangement uses TRBV7-8 and TRBJ2-5; tentative D call: TRBD1 (6 bases). The V and J ends lost 4 bases and 1 base respectively, with 10 bases between them. CDR1 SGHVS and CDR2 FQNEAQ come from the germline V gene. CDR3 size: 14 residues. The CDR3 DNA sequence: TGTGCCAGCAGCTACGGACAGTTCCAAGAGACCCAGTACTTC. Amino acids: CASSYGQFQETQYF.

This clone appeared once. J is TRBJ2-3 and V is TRBV10-1; D gene unclear. The CDR3 totals 14 residues. V lost 3 bases and J 2 bases, leaving 9 bases between the germline ends. Germline loops: CDR1 WNHNN, CDR2 SYGVQD (reference sequence). In DNA, the CDR3 is TGCGCCAGCAGTGAAGAGGTTCTCACAGATACGCAGTATTTT. Translation gives CASSEEVLTDTQYF.

The chain joins TRBV21-1 to TRBJ2-7; the table's D call, TRBD1, was not checked against the DNA. TRBV21-1 is a listed pseudogene. The CDR3 is 17 residues long. CDR3 loop: CASSNGPRQAPVYEQYF. CDR3 nucleotides: TGTGCCAGCAGCAATGGACCCCGACAGGCGCCTGTTTACGAGCAGTACTTC.

V usage is TRBV18 and J usage is TRBJ2-7, with TRBD2 identical over 7 bases. The V gene's germline CDR1 is KGHSH and CDR2 LQKENI. This CDR3 has 14 amino acids. V shed 3 bases, J shed 3 bases, and the junction held 5 bases outside the gene matches. The CDR3 sequence is CASSPRTRYYEQYF. CDR3 DNA: TGTGCCAGCTCACCTCGGACTAGGTACTACGAGCAGTACTTC.

Of note for this clone: Other DNA variants within this sample encode the same CDR3. The chain combines TRBV25-1 with TRBJ1-3; D is unresolved. Germline CDR1 is MGHDK and CDR2 is SYGVNS. Trimming pared 2 bases from V and 4 bases from J, leaving 9 bases between. The CDR3 spans 14 residues. The CDR3 region has the DNA TGTGCCAGCAGTGAACATGGCAAAGGAAACACCATATATTTT. Translating it yields CASSEHGKGNTIYF.

This chain connects TRBV2 to TRBJ2-7; TRBD1 matches at 12 bases. The CDR3 consists of 18 residues. Germline V CDR1 and CDR2: SNHLY, FYNNEI. V trimming: 8 bases; J trimming: 4 bases; junction bases outside the gene matches: 18. CDR3 nucleotide sequence: TGTGCCAGCCGAGGCCCTTTGGGTTTGGGACAGGGGGCTTACGAGCAGTACTTC. This gives the protein CASRGPLGLGQGAYEQYF.

The rearrangement uses TRBV4-3 and TRBJ1-6, with a tentative D call TRBD1 (5 bases). The germline V and J ends were trimmed by 2 bases and 8 bases, with 16 bases remaining between them. Germline assignment: CDR1 LGHNA and CDR2 YSLEER. CDR3 length: 16 amino acids. This chain's CDR3 is CASSQNPTASYSPLHF. The CDR3 DNA follows: TGCGCCAGCAGCCAAAATCCGACAGCGAGCTATTCACCCCTCCACTTT.

In DNA, the CDR3 is TGCGCCAGCAGCCGAGAACAGGGGGCCACTGAAGCTTTCTTT. It is translated as CASSREQGATEAFF. The chain is built from TRBV4-1 and TRBJ1-1; TRBD1 matches 9 bases. Germline assignment: CDR1 MGHRA and CDR2 YSYEKL. The CDR3 consists of 14 residues. Trimming removed 4 bases from V and 4 bases from J; junction bases left unmatched: 4.

The rearrangement uses TRBV2 and TRBJ2-2; 7 nucleotides agree with TRBD1. V shed 6 bases and J 2 bases; nucleotides not matched to a gene: 6. Germline V gene lookup returns CDR1 SNHLY and CDR2 FYNNEI. The CDR3 consists of 15 residues. The CDR3 is CASSVDRVNTGELFF. CDR3 bases: TGTGCCAGCAGCGTAGACAGGGTCAACACCGGGGAGCTGTTTTTT.

V usage is TRBV4-2 and J usage is TRBJ2-7; weak D call: TRBD1 (5 bases). The CDR3 is 13 residues long. V was cut by 2 bases and J by 2 bases, with 7 bases left in between. In germline, CDR1 is LGHNA, CDR2 YNFKEQ. The CDR3 sequence: CASSQPGTYEQYF. Here the CDR3 DNA reads TGTGCCAGCAGCCAACCAGGGACCTACGAGCAGTACTTC.

This sequence joins TRBV6-4 and TRBJ2-5; 9 bases map to TRBD2. The J call may be faulty, since TRBJ2-7 better matches the DNA end. Germline CDR1 is MRHNA and CDR2 is SNTAGT. The CDR3 spans 15 residues. The CDR3 DNA reads TGTGCCAGCAGTGAGGTAGCGGGAGTCTCCTACGAGCAGTACTTC. It specifies CASSEVAGVSYEQYF.

This clone was found a few times. The V and J genes are TRBV9 and TRBJ2-1; 7 nucleotides match TRBD2. Trimming removed 2 bases from V and 5 bases from J; junction bases left unmatched: 7. Looked up from germline, CDR1 is SGDLS and CDR2 is YYNGEE. The CDR3 runs to 15 residues. The CDR3 nucleotides are TGTGCCAGCAGCGTTTCGGGACTATCTCACAATGAGCAGTTCTTC. This encodes CASSVSGLSHNEQFF.

The V gene is TRBV28, the J gene TRBJ1-3; tentatively, D is TRBD1 (5 bases). The CDR3 is 15 amino acids. Germline CDR1 MDHEN, CDR2 SYDVKM. Trimming took 7 bases from V and 0 from J, leaving 13 bases between them. CDR3 nucleotides: TGTGCCAGCACAAACCACGGGGGCTCTGGAAACACCATATATTTT. Protein: CASTNHGGSGNTIYF. The whole variable domain, filled in from reference TRBV28 and TRBJ1-3, reads DVKVTQSSRYLVKRTGEKVFLECVQDMDHENMFWYRQDPGLGLRLIYFSYDVKMKEKGDIPEGYSVSREKKERFSLILESASTNQTSMYLCASTNHGGSGNTIYFGEGSWLTVV.

This rearrangement joins TRBV28 to TRBJ2-7, with D hard to call. Germline CDR1 is MDHEN and CDR2 is SYDVKM. V dropped 7 bases and J dropped 4 bases, with 17 bases sitting between them. There are 14 residues in the CDR3. CDR3 sequence (DNA): TGTGCCAGCACCGCATCTGGGCTCCAGTACGAGCAGTACTTC. Its protein is CASTASGLQYEQYF.

This chain connects TRBV6-6 to TRBJ2-7; 8 bases align to TRBD1. Looked up from germline, CDR1 is MNHNY and CDR2 is SVGAGI (reference sequence). CDR3 length equals 14 residues. Trimming took 6 bases from V and 3 from J; bases not matched to a gene: 7. The chain's CDR3 is CASRTGTGVYEQYF. In nucleotides, the CDR3 is TGTGCCAGCAGAACCGGGACAGGTGTCTACGAGCAGTACTTC.

CDR3 coding DNA: TGTGCCAGCCTCCGGGTCAATGAGCAGTTCTTC. It encodes CASLRVNEQFF. V gene TRBV7-9 combines with J gene TRBJ2-1; D ambiguous. V was shortened by 8 bases and J by 6 bases, with 8 bases between the two germline ends. Germline V CDR1 and CDR2: SEHNR, FQNEAQ (reference sequence). CDR3 length: 11 amino acids.

In its sample, this clone was seen once. CDR3 nucleotide sequence: TGTGCCAGCAGCTTAGAGGCAGGGGGAGGCTACACCTTC. It translates to CASSLEAGGGYTF. This chain connects TRBV11-3 to TRBJ1-2; the match to TRBD1 covers 7 bases. This CDR3 is built from 13 residues. The germline V gene has CDR1 SGHNT and CDR2 YENEEA. J gave up 8 bases and V 0 bases, and 3 bases lay outside the gene matches.

This clone was counted only a few times. The V call is TRBV29-1, the J call TRBJ1-4; 8 bases are shared with TRBD1. J lost 8 bases, V lost 6 bases, and 8 bases had no gene match. This CDR3 has 13 amino acids. CDR1 SQVTM and CDR2 ANQGSEA come from the germline V gene. Here the CDR3 reads CSVSTGVGEKLFF. The CDR3 DNA reads as TGCAGCGTATCGACAGGGGTCGGGGAAAAACTGTTTTTT.